This T cell receptor beta chain is drawn from a study of identical twins. V lost 4 bases and J lost 1; bases outside the gene matches: 6. The CDR3 contains 17 residues. Germline CDR1 KGHDR, CDR2 SFDVKD. This clonotype was observed a handful of times. TCRdb re-analysed the 5' RACE reads in MiXCR, keeping a single row per CDR3 protein. Here the sample spans some 570,000 distinct CDR3 sequences, approximately 20% being singletons. Separately, the same data were catalogued under a study of yellow fever vaccine responses in identical twins.

The sequencing sample was made of CD4+ T cells sorted from blood. This clonotype originated in a woman younger than 30 in good health. This chain links TRBV24-1 with TRBJ2-1; 10 nucleotides agree with TRBD1. CDR3 amino acids: CATSDQDRGRSYNEQFF. The DNA for the CDR3 is TGTGCCACCAGTGACCAAGACAGGGGGCGGTCCTACAATGAGCAGTTCTTC.